Here is one T cell receptor beta chain with its context. Its target is not known. This entry belongs to a study of cytomegalovirus exposure and HLA in healthy donors. Researchers ran the PCR with 60 Vbeta and 13 Jbeta primers. Clones were sequenced by immunoSEQ multiplex PCR, and TCRdb holds only the in-frame ones, with some missing. The sample holds fewer than 120,000 clones, about 80% seen once. The germline V gene has CDR1 MNHNY and CDR2 SVGAGI (reference sequence). The V and J ends lost 3 bases and 8 bases respectively, with 8 bases between them. CDR3 length: 11 residues. Whole-study findings and limits: Immune exposure data for these donors was limited to CMV serostatus.

The sample was PBMCs. V is TRBV6-6 and J is TRBJ2-7; D is undetermined. The source of this sequence is a woman aged 55-70 years in good health and CMV-seropositive. The CDR3 DNA sequence: TGTGCCAGCAGTTATTTAACAAAGCAGTACTTC. Encoded protein: CASSYLTKQYF.